Included here is one T cell receptor beta chain sequence, with context. CDR1 is GTSNPN, CDR2 SVGIG, per germline (reference sequence). The CDR3 is made up of 13 amino acids. V was cut by 3 bases and J by 0 bases, with 6 bases left in between. This record comes from a study of T cells after yellow fever vaccination. TCR cDNA was made by 5'RACE template switching, adding a universal primer site and UMIs. TCRdb redid the calling of the 5' RACE reads with MiXCR, one entry per CDR3 protein. The data contain almost 600,000 distinct CDR3 sequences, approximately 15% of them singletons. V gene TRBV30 combines with J gene TRBJ1-3; D uncertain. The receptor was isolated from a man aged 25-40 years who received the YFV17D yellow fever vaccine. Specimen: PBMCs, collected on the day of the yellow fever booster vaccination. The DNA of the CDR3 is TGTGCCTGGAGAAGAAACTCTGGAAACACCATATATTTT. It yields the protein CAWRRNSGNTIYF. Full variable domain (rest looked up from reference TRBV30 and TRBJ1-3): SQTIHQWPATLVQPVGSPLSLECTVEGTSNPNLYWYRQAAGRGLQLLFYSVGIGQISSEVPQNLSASRPQDRQFILSSKKLLLSDSGFYLCAWRRNSGNTIYFGEGSWLTVV.